A selection of T cell receptor beta chains follows, all from one sample in a study of memory CD4+ T cells and cytomegalovirus serostatus. This table comes from immunoSEQ multiplex PCR, and its TCRdb copy is limited to in-frame clones, with some not included. The sample lists 64,000 or so clones, 77% seen once, with nearly 0.9% in the top ten. Sample: memory CD4+ T cells from blood. The origin of the receptors is an adult in good health and CMV-seronegative. Both conserved end residues are trimmed from each CDR3. Fields, in order: CDR3 protein, clone size, J gene, V gene. Clone sizes are given selectively: once, few, many, or a class where the clone is expanded.

ASSLVAGGNQPQH,NA,TRBJ1-5,TRBV5-1
ASSASGAGYGYT,few,TRBJ1-2,TRBV6-1
PTTGVDSNQPQH,NA,TRBJ1-5,TRBV27
ASSLGGLAQETQY,NA,TRBJ2-5,TRBV5-6
ASSIRQGETQY,NA,TRBJ2-5,TRBV19
ASSLWLAGVGEQY,NA,TRBJ2-7,TRBV27
ASSPQGAQRTDTQY,NA,TRBJ2-3,TRBV18
ASSPTSGVDEQF,NA,TRBJ2-1,TRBV28
ASSPAGRGVNQPQH,once,TRBJ1-5,TRBV18
ASSKDPEPVGSLPNTEAF,NA,TRBJ1-1,TRBV21-1